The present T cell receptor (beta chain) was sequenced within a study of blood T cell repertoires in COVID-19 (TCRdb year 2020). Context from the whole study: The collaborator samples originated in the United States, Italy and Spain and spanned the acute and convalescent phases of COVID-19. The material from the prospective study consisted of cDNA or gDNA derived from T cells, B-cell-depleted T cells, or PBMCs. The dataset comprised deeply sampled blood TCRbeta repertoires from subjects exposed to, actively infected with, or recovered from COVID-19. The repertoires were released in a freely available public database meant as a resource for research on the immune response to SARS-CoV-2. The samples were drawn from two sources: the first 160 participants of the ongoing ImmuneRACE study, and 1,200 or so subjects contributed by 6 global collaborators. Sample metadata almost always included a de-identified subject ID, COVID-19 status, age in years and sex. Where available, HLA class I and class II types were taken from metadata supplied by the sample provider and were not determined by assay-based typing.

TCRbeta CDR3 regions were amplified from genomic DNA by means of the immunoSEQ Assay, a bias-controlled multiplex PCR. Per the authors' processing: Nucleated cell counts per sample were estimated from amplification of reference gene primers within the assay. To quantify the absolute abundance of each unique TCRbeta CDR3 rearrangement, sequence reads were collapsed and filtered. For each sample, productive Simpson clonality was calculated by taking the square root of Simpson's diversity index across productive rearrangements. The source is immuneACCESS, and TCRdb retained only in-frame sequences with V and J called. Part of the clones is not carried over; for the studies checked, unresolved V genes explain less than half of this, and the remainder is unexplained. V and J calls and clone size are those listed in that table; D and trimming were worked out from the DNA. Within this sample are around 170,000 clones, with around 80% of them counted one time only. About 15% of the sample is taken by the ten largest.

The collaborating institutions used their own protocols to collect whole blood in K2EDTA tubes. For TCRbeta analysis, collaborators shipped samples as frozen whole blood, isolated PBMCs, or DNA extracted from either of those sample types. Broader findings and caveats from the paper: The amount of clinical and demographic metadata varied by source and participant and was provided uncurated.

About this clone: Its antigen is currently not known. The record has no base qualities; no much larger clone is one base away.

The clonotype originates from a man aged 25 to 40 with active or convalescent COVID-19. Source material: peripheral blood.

The bases are TGTGCCAGCAGTTCGCCGGGACAGATCCTCTCTGGAAACACCATATATTTT. Its protein reads: CASSSPGQILSGNTIYF. The rearranged chain carries TRBV28 and TRBJ1-3; TRBD1 agrees with 7 junctional bases. From V the trimming removes 4 bases and from J it removes 0 bases, while the gene matches leave 9 bases of the junction unaccounted for. The CDR3 covers 17 residues, taking in both the cysteine and the phenylalanine. Just the 51-base CDR3 DNA is kept, in frame starting at base 1. From the germline V gene, CDR1 is MDHEN and CDR2 is SYDVKM. Extended through the reference TRBV28 and TRBJ1-3 proteins, this CDR3 yields the full variable domain: DVKVTQSSRYLVKRTGEKVFLECVQDMDHENMFWYRQDPGLGLRLIYFSYDVKMKEKGDIPEGYSVSREKKERFSLILESASTNQTSMYLCASSSPGQILSGNTIYFGEGSWLTVV.